Shown below are 7 T cell receptor beta chains from a single sample sequenced in a study of blood T cells in healthy people across ages. Through a sample-barcoded 5' primer and a J-beta primer mix, a second PCR was run for about 6 to 12 cycles. MiXCR, applied by TCRdb to the 5' RACE reads, yields one record per CDR3 protein. Found here are hundreds of thousands of distinct CDR3 sequences, around 41% of them singletons; the top ten hold about 32%. The specimen sequenced was blood. These receptors were obtained from an elderly man in good health.

This clonotype appeared many times. This chain joins TRBV18 and TRBJ2-1; unclear D gene. This CDR3 spans 15 amino acids. The germline CDR1 and CDR2 sequences are KGHSH and LQKENI. V lost 1 base to trimming and J lost 2 bases, with 9 bases between them. CDR3 residues: CASSPHPQAYNEQFF. In DNA form, the CDR3 reads TGTGCCAGCTCACCACACCCCCAGGCCTACAATGAGCAGTTCTTC.

This clonotype has only one observation. CDR3 nucleotides: TGTGCCAGCAGCCCTCGGGTGTTTCGGAGGGGCGCCTCTGGAAACACCATATATTTT. It codes for CASSPRVFRRGASGNTIYF. The chain couples TRBV7-2 to TRBJ1-3; TRBD1 is a possible D gene (5 bases). Germline loops: CDR1 SGHTA, CDR2 FQGNSA. V lost 5 bases, J lost 0 bases, and 23 bases lay in between. The CDR3 loop spans 19 amino acids.

Details on this clonotype: A single base separates this from a much larger clone, so it may be a read error. The chain employs TRBV4-3 and TRBJ2-2; perhaps TRBD1 as D (5 bases). Trimming shortened V by 1 base and J by 7 bases, and 10 bases separated the two germline ends. Germline V gene data show CDR1 as LGHNA and CDR2 as YSLEER. The CDR3 contains 14 residues. CDR3 sequence: CASSQGQFRGELFF. CDR3 bases: TGCGCCAGCAGCCAAGGACAGTTCCGCGGGGAGCTGTTTTTT.

The sample holds many counts of this clonotype. The chain employs TRBV4-2 and TRBJ2-7; TRBD2 aligns across 13 bases. V gave up 1 base and J gave up 4 bases; unmatched junction bases: 1. From germline, CDR1 is LGHNA and CDR2 YNFKEQ. The CDR3 is made up of 15 amino acids. CDR3 coding DNA: TGTGCCAGCAGCCAAGCGACTAGCGGGGGGTACGAGCAGTACTTC. It is translated as CASSQATSGGYEQYF.

The chain links TRBV6-2 or TRBV6-3 to TRBJ2-3; 10 nucleotides match TRBD2. The J segment lost 4 bases and the V segment lost 6 bases, leaving 16 bases of the junction unmatched. The CDR3 has 18 amino acids. Per the germline V gene, CDR1 is MNHEY and CDR2 is SVGEGT. DNA for the CDR3: TGTGCCAGCAGCCCTTTCTGGGGGAAGCGGGAGGGTGCAGATACGCAGTATTTT. Protein sequence: CASSPFWGKREGADTQYF.

This clonotype turned up a few times. The rearrangement uses TRBV10-1 and TRBJ2-1, with a tentative D call TRBD2 (6 bases). Judging by the DNA end, TRBJ2-7 fits better; the J call may be wrong. There are 15 residues in the CDR3. Germline CDR1 reads WNHNN; CDR2 reads SYGVQD (reference sequence). Here the CDR3 reads CASSDGGSGYNEQYF. The CDR3 bases are TGCGCCAGCAGTGATGGGGGGAGCGGATACAATGAGCAGTACTTC.

This chain joins TRBV10-3 and TRBJ1-1; D gene ambiguous. Trimming left V 6 bases short and J 5 bases short, with 7 bases between. There are 11 residues in the CDR3. From germline, CDR1 is ENHRY and CDR2 SYGVKD. CDR3 sequence reads: CAIRGRTEAFF. Written as DNA, the CDR3 is TGTGCCATCAGAGGAAGGACTGAAGCTTTCTTT.